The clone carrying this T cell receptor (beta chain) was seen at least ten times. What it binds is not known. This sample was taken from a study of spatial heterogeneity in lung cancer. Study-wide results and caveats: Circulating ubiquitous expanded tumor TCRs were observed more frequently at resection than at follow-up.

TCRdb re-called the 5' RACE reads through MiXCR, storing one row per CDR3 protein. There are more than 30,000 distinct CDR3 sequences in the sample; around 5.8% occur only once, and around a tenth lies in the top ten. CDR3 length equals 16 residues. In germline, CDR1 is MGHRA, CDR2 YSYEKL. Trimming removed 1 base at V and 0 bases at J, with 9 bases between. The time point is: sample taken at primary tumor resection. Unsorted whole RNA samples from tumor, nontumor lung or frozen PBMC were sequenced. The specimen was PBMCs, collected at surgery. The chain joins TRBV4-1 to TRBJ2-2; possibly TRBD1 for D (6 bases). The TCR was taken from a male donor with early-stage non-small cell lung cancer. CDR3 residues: CASSQVKGANTGELFF. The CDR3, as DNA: TGCGCCAGCAGCCAAGTTAAGGGGGCGAACACCGGGGAGCTGTTTTTT.